What follows describes a single T cell receptor beta chain. The data were taken from a study of blood T cell repertoires in COVID-19. The assay was immunoSEQ multiplex PCR, and TCRdb's table has in-frame clones only and misses some. The data hold hundreds of thousands of clones, with about 85% observed a single time. CDR1 and CDR2 from the germline V gene are SGHDN and FVKESK. V lost 6 bases, J lost 6 bases, and 15 bases lay in between. The CDR3 totals 15 residues. The rearrangement uses TRBV14 and TRBJ1-6, with TRBD1 as a possible D gene (5 bases). The sequence came from a woman in her fifties or sixties who had recovered from COVID-19. Material for sequencing was PBMCs or T cells enriched from blood (not recorded which). The CDR3 DNA reads TGTGCCAGCAGTGCTCGGCAGGGCCGTAATTCACCCCTCCACTTT. The encoded protein is CASSARQGRNSPLHF.